This passage covers 10 T cell receptor beta chains from one sample sequenced in a study of cytomegalovirus exposure and HLA in healthy donors (dated by TCRdb to the late 2010s). Library creation used the immunoSEQ multiplex PCR assay. For the multiplex PCR, a mixture combining 60 forward primers for TCR Vbeta segments and 13 reverse primers for TCR Jbeta segments was used. Imported from immuneACCESS, the table was reduced by TCRdb to in-frame sequences with V and J called. These copies leave out some clones; in studies compared against another copy, an unresolved V gene accounts for under half, and the cause of the remainder is not known. This sample has around 160,000 clones in its table, and 60% to 85% of those were observed once. About 13% of the sample is held by the ten biggest clonotypes. Sequenced sample: PBMCs. These receptors all stem from a man aged 40-49 years in good health and CMV-seropositive.

The V gene is TRBV6-6, the J gene TRBJ2-1; D might be TRBD2 (6 bases). The CDR3 length is 15 residues. Trimming stripped 8 bases from V and 6 bases from J, with 20 bases between. Germline loops: CDR1 MNHNY, CDR2 SVGAGI (reference sequence). The DNA of the CDR3 is TGTGCCAGCCGGTGGGGGGAGAATGGGGCCAATGAGCAGTTCTTC. This gives the protein CASRWGENGANEQFF.

V gene TRBV28 combines with J gene TRBJ1-2, with 7 positions matching TRBD1. This CDR3 has 11 residues. Germline values: CDR1 MDHEN, CDR2 SYDVKM. V trimming: 8 bases; J trimming: 4 bases; junction bases outside the gene matches: 1. CDR3 nucleotide sequence: TGTGCCAGCGGGACAGCCTATGGCTACACCTTC. As protein: CASGTAYGYTF.

The chain links TRBV4-2 to TRBJ2-5; D is ambiguous. V lost 0 bases to trimming and J lost 5 bases, with 10 bases between them. This CDR3 contains 14 residues. CDR1 and CDR2 from the germline V gene are LGHNA and YNFKEQ. For the CDR3, the DNA is TGTGCCAGCAGCCAAGATTCTAGTGCTGAGACCCAGTACTTC. Its translation: CASSQDSSAETQYF.

V usage is TRBV7-2 and J usage is TRBJ1-5; maybe TRBD1 (5 bases). With 2 bases removed from V and 5 bases from J, the gap between germline ends came to 7 bases. The CDR3 covers 13 residues. Germline CDR1 reads SGHTA; CDR2 reads FQGNSA. In nucleotides, the CDR3 is TGTGCCAGCAGCTTACAGGGTTATCAGCCCCAGCATTTT. Translating it yields CASSLQGYQPQHF.

V and J are TRBV5-4 and TRBJ2-1, with TRBD2 matching over 7 bases. CDR1 and CDR2 from the germline V gene are SGHNT and YYREEE (reference sequence). Trimming at V came to 0 bases and at J to 9 bases, leaving 9 bases not matched to a gene. CDR3 length equals 15 residues. Written as DNA, the CDR3 is TGTGCCAGCAGCTTGGCGCAGGGAGGGGCCACTGAGCAGTTCTTC. Translated, it gives CASSLAQGGATEQFF.

The chain carries TRBV19 and TRBJ1-3; D call uncertain. Trimming shortened V by 10 bases and J by 0 bases, and 10 bases separated the two germline ends. Germline CDR1 and CDR2: LNHDA and SQIVND (reference sequence). This CDR3 contains 13 residues. Written as DNA, the CDR3 is TGTGCCACCGCGGGAAACTCTGGAAACACCATATATTTT. The encoded protein is CATAGNSGNTIYF.

CDR3 DNA: TGTGCCAGCAGCATCACTGAGCACCTAGCCAAAAACATTCAGTACTTC. This encodes CASSITEHLAKNIQYF. The chain links TRBV13 to TRBJ2-4; D gene uncertain. V shed 5 bases and J shed 0 bases, with 14 bases lying between them. This CDR3 has 16 residues. CDR1 and CDR2 (germline): PRHDT, FYEKMQ (reference sequence). Full variable domain (remainder filled in from reference TRBV13 and TRBJ2-4): AAGVIQSPRHLIKEKRETATLKCYPIPRHDTVYWYQQGPGQDPQFLISFYEKMQSDKGSIPDRFSAQQFSDYHSELNMSSLELGDSALYFCASSITEHLAKNIQYFGAGTRLSVL.

CDR3: CASSPRAVFEPYEQYF. The CDR3 DNA follows: TGTGCCAGCAGCCCCAGGGCCGTCTTTGAACCCTACGAGCAGTACTTC. This sequence joins TRBV4-2 and TRBJ2-5; TRBD1 is a possible D gene (5 bases). The DNA end favors TRBJ2-7, so the J call may be wrong. This CDR3 is 16 amino acids long. Looked up from germline, CDR1 is LGHNA and CDR2 is YNFKEQ.

The chain joins TRBV2 to TRBJ1-5; 10 bases match TRBD1. The CDR3 spans 14 residues. J lost 5 bases, V lost 4 bases, and 2 bases had no gene match. In germline, CDR1 is SNHLY, CDR2 FYNNEI. Written as DNA, the CDR3 is TGTGCCAGCAGTGGGGGACAGGGGTATCAGCCCCAGCATTTT. It encodes CASSGGQGYQPQHF. The variable domain in full, with the rest retrieved from reference TRBV2 and TRBJ1-5, is EPEVTQTPSHQVTQMGQEVILRCVPISNHLYFYWYRQILGQKVEFLVSFYNNEISEKSEIFDDQFSVERPDGSNFTLKIRSTKLEDSAMYFCASSGGQGYQPQHFGDGTRLSIL.

The gene calls are TRBV28 and TRBJ1-4; maybe TRBD1 (6 bases). Per germline, CDR1 MDHEN and CDR2 SYDVKM. This CDR3 has 14 amino acids. Trimming stripped 6 bases from V and 2 bases from J, with 10 bases between. CDR3 loop: CASSSTGTNEKLFF. CDR3 nucleotide sequence: TGTGCCAGCAGCTCCACAGGGACTAATGAAAAACTGTTTTTT.